This T cell receptor beta chain emerged from a study of cytomegalovirus exposure and HLA in healthy donors. Study outcomes and limitations: A later analysis found first-cohort TCR clusters tended to co-occur in the 120 or so validation repertoires. In vitro data verified three CMV-associated chains as specific for CMV antigens.

As regards this clone: Antigen: not known.

CDR1 is SNHLY and CDR2 is FYNNEI in the germline V gene. The V end was cut by 7 bases, the J end by 2 bases, with 5 bases between. The length of the CDR3 is 12 residues. Assay: immunoSEQ multiplex PCR; the TCRdb copy retains only in-frame clones and omits some. The sample shows 95,000 to 150,000 clones, roughly 84% of them seen only once. The sequence derives from a woman between 25 and 40 years old in good health and CMV-seronegative. The sequencing sample was made of PBMCs. The chain employs TRBV2 and TRBJ2-2; no firm D call. The CDR3 nucleotides read TGTGCCAGCACTATAAACACCGGGGAGCTGTTTTTT. Its translation is CASTINTGELFF.